The 29 T cell receptor beta chains below come from one sample, sequenced in a study of graft-versus-host responses after intestinal transplantation. This table comes from immunoSEQ multiplex PCR, and its TCRdb copy is limited to in-frame clones, with some not included. The sample shows 45,000 to 55,000 clones, more than 80% of them seen only once. Sequenced material: PBMCs, taken 650 to 670 days after intestinal transplant. Receptors were obtained from a human patient who received an intestinal transplant, so some T cells may come from the graft donor.

The genes are TRBV6-1 and TRBJ1-1, with D maybe TRBD1 (5 bases). Germline CDR1 reads MNHNS; CDR2 reads SASEGT. CDR3 length: 14 residues. V was shortened by 6 bases and J by 3 bases, with 14 bases between the two germline ends. As DNA, the CDR3 is TGTGCCAGCAGGGGGCGGACCCTGGACACTGAAGCTTTCTTT. Protein: CASRGRTLDTEAFF.

The CDR3 region is CATSRDGIYGYTF. In DNA, the CDR3 is TGTGCCACCAGCAGAGATGGCATTTATGGCTACACCTTC. The gene calls are TRBV15 and TRBJ1-2; no reliable D call. The CDR3 is 13 residues long. Germline CDR1 and CDR2: LNHNV and YYDKDF (reference sequence). Deletions cut 0 bases from V and 5 bases from J, with 7 bases between.

The V gene is TRBV29-1, the J gene TRBJ2-5, with 10 positions matching TRBD2. In germline, CDR1 is SQVTM, CDR2 ANQGSEA. V lost 7 bases and J lost 1; bases outside the gene matches: 9. The CDR3 loop spans 15 amino acids. CDR3 in amino acids: CSAKSSGGLQETQYF. The CDR3 region has the DNA TGCAGCGCCAAATCTAGCGGGGGACTCCAAGAGACCCAGTACTTC. Full variable domain (rest looked up from reference TRBV29-1 and TRBJ2-5): SAVISQKPSRDICQRGTSLTIQCQVDSQVTMMFWYRQQPGQSLTLIATANQGSEATYESGFVIDKFPISRPNLTFSTLTVSNMSPEDSSIYLCSAKSSGGLQETQYFGPGTRLLVL.

V gene TRBV6-6 combines with J gene TRBJ1-1; D is undetermined. CDR1 is MNHNY, CDR2 SVGAGI, per germline (reference sequence). The CDR3 length is 13 residues. V lost 3 bases and J lost 11, with 16 bases in between. CDR3 amino acids: CASSYSSTLNAFF. The CDR3 DNA is TGTGCCAGCAGTTATAGTTCCACACTGAATGCTTTCTTT.

The chain couples TRBV6-1 to TRBJ2-2; 10 bases map to TRBD2. Germline values: CDR1 MNHNS, CDR2 SASEGT. The CDR3 has 15 amino acids. Losses at the gene ends were 2 bases for V and 6 bases for J; bases not matched to a gene: 3. The CDR3: CASSEKSGGAGELFF. The CDR3, as DNA: TGTGCCAGCAGTGAAAAAAGCGGGGGGGCCGGGGAGCTGTTTTTT.

The rearrangement links TRBV5-6 to TRBJ1-5; TRBD1 agrees at 7 bases. Germline V gene sequence: CDR1 SGHDT, CDR2 YYEEEE. The trim removed 4 bases at V and 5 bases at J, leaving 9 bases unmatched. The CDR3 has 15 residues. The CDR3 here is CASSPDRDGDQPQHF. The CDR3 DNA reads TGTGCCAGCAGCCCCGACAGGGACGGGGATCAGCCCCAGCATTTT.

This rearrangement joins TRBV4-1 to TRBJ1-5; D uncertain. Per germline, CDR1 MGHRA and CDR2 YSYEKL. The CDR3 length is 16 residues. Trimming shortened V by 0 bases and J by 1 base, and 10 bases separated the two germline ends. Here the CDR3 reads CASSQEKGLSNQPQHF. For the CDR3, the DNA is TGCGCCAGCAGCCAAGAGAAAGGGTTAAGCAATCAGCCCCAGCATTTT.

The chain joins TRBV29-1 to TRBJ2-1; TRBD1 might be the D (5 bases). The CDR3 length is 17 residues. Trimming shortened V by 4 bases and J by 0 bases, and 19 bases separated the two germline ends. Germline assignment: CDR1 SQVTM and CDR2 ANQGSEA. The CDR3 reads CSVVGQKGFASYNEQFF. The CDR3 DNA reads as TGCAGCGTTGTGGGCCAGAAGGGGTTCGCCTCCTACAATGAGCAGTTCTTC.

This chain connects TRBV15 to TRBJ1-1, with 8 bases identical to TRBD1. Germline V lookup: CDR1 LNHNV, CDR2 YYDKDF (reference sequence). The CDR3 has 19 amino acids. V lost 3 bases, J lost 0 bases, and 15 bases stayed unmatched. CDR3 coding DNA: TGTGCCACCAGCAGCGATCTCAGGGGGCGCGGGGAGATGAACACTGAAGCTTTCTTT. Amino acids: CATSSDLRGRGEMNTEAFF. The full variable domain, its missing parts supplied by reference TRBV15 and TRBJ1-1, is DAMVIQNPRYQVTQFGKPVTLSCSQTLNHNVMYWYQQKSSQAPKLLFHYYDKDFNNEADTPDNFQSRRPNTSFCFLDIRSPGLGDTAMYLCATSSDLRGRGEMNTEAFFGQGTRLTVV.

The chain has TRBV6-5 and TRBJ2-1; D may be TRBD2 (5 bases). CDR3 length: 11 residues. CDR1 and CDR2 (germline): MNHEY, SVGAGI. V was shortened by 6 bases and J by 10 bases, with 10 bases between the two germline ends. DNA of the CDR3: TGTGCCAGCAGCCCCGGGGTGGAGCAGTTCTTC. Translation gives CASSPGVEQFF.

The chain uses TRBV18 and TRBJ1-2, with a possible D match to TRBD1 (5 bases). V lost 4 bases to trimming and J lost 3 bases, with 30 bases between them. CDR3 size: 20 residues. The germline gives CDR1 KGHSH, CDR2 LQKENI. The CDR3 region is CASSLTVQITGSRRDYGYTF. In DNA form, the CDR3 reads TGTGCCAGCTCACTAACCGTACAAATAACCGGGAGCCGCAGGGACTATGGCTACACCTTC.

The chain joins TRBV15 to TRBJ1-1; no reliable D call. V lost 1 base to trimming and J lost 1 base, with 13 bases between them. The CDR3 has 16 residues. The germline CDR1 and CDR2 sequences are LNHNV and YYDKDF (reference sequence). The CDR3, as DNA: TGTGCCACCAGCAGAGTAGAGTTTGTGGGGAACACTGAAGCTTTCTTT. This gives the protein CATSRVEFVGNTEAFF. Variable domain in full (rest from reference TRBV15 and TRBJ1-1): DAMVIQNPRYQVTQFGKPVTLSCSQTLNHNVMYWYQQKSSQAPKLLFHYYDKDFNNEADTPDNFQSRRPNTSFCFLDIRSPGLGDTAMYLCATSRVEFVGNTEAFFGQGTRLTVV.

The chain carries TRBV5-1 and TRBJ2-2, with 12 bases identical to TRBD2. The trim removed 0 bases at V and 5 bases at J, leaving 5 bases unmatched. CDR3 size: 17 residues. CDR1 and CDR2 from the germline V gene are SGHRS and YFSETQ. The CDR3 protein is CASSLGLAGESTGELFF. CDR3 DNA sequence: TGCGCCAGCAGCTTGGGACTAGCGGGGGAGAGTACCGGGGAGCTGTTTTTT.

The gene calls are TRBV6-5 and TRBJ2-1; 11 bases map to TRBD2. Germline-derived CDR1 and CDR2 are MNHEY and SVGAGI. This CDR3 is 14 amino acids long. V trimming: 9 bases; J trimming: 0 bases; junction bases outside the gene matches: 1. As DNA, the CDR3 is TGTGCCAGTAGCGGGGGGGACTCCTACAATGAGCAGTTCTTC. Translated, it gives CASSGGDSYNEQFF.

This chain connects TRBV6-5 to TRBJ2-2; D unresolved. The length of the CDR3 is 15 residues. The germline CDR1 and CDR2 sequences are MNHEY and SVGAGI. V lost 0 bases and J 6 bases, leaving 11 bases between the germline ends. The CDR3 region is CASSYSIGRAGELFF. Here the CDR3 DNA reads TGTGCCAGCAGTTACTCGATAGGAAGGGCCGGGGAGCTGTTTTTT.

Here the CDR3 reads CASSLGYGYTF. The CDR3 DNA reads TGTGCCAGCAGCTTAGGCTATGGCTACACCTTC. The chain uses TRBV13 and TRBJ1-2; D gene ambiguous. In germline, CDR1 is PRHDT, CDR2 FYEKMQ (reference sequence). Trimming pared 0 bases from V and 4 bases from J, leaving 0 bases between. The CDR3 length is 11 residues.

The chain is built from TRBV19 and TRBJ2-7; the match to TRBD1 covers 7 bases. This CDR3 region has 15 residues. Germline V lookup: CDR1 LNHDA, CDR2 SQIVND (reference sequence). V gave up 7 bases and J gave up 3 bases; unmatched junction bases: 12. The chain's CDR3 is CASTRSDREGYEQYF. For the CDR3, the DNA is TGTGCCAGTACGCGCTCCGACAGGGAAGGCTACGAGCAGTACTTC.

This sequence joins TRBV12-5 and TRBJ1-1; TRBD1 might be the D (6 bases). CDR1 and CDR2 from the germline V gene are LGHNT and FRNRAP. The length of the CDR3 is 13 residues. The V and J ends lost 8 bases and 6 bases respectively, with 16 bases between them. CDR3 region: CASSWVGGAEAFF. The CDR3 nucleotides read TGTGCTAGTAGCTGGGTAGGGGGGGCTGAAGCTTTCTTT.

The J gene is TRBJ1-2, the V gene TRBV11-2; tentatively, D is TRBD1 (6 bases). This CDR3 spans 15 amino acids. Germline CDR1 reads SGHAT; CDR2 reads FQNNGV. V was cut by 2 bases and J by 3 bases, with 13 bases left in between. The CDR3 nucleotides are TGTGCCAGCAGCTTAAGTACAGGGTCCGACTATGGCTACACCTTC. It is translated as CASSLSTGSDYGYTF. The variable domain in full, with the rest retrieved from reference TRBV11-2 and TRBJ1-2, is EAGVAQSPRYKIIEKRQSVAFWCNPISGHATLYWYQQILGQGPKLLIQFQNNGVVDDSQLPKDRFSAERLKGVDSTLKIQPAKLEDSAVYLCASSLSTGSDYGYTFGSGTRLTVV.

The CDR3 sequence is CASGLVPGQGANTGELFF. The CDR3 DNA sequence: TGTGCTAGTGGTTTGGTACCGGGACAGGGGGCGAACACCGGGGAGCTGTTTTTT. The chain joins TRBV12-5 to TRBJ2-2; TRBD1 aligns across 11 bases. The V and J ends lost 0 bases and 0 bases, in that order; junction bases with no gene match: 3. The length of the CDR3 is 18 residues. The germline gives CDR1 LGHNT, CDR2 FRNRAP.

The rearrangement links TRBV18 to TRBJ2-3; D not resolved. The CDR3 is made up of 12 amino acids. Trimming took 4 bases from V and 3 from J, leaving 5 bases between them. Germline loops: CDR1 KGHSH, CDR2 LQKENI. CDR3 amino acids: CASSLLTDTQYF. In nucleotides, the CDR3 is TGTGCCAGCTCACTTCTGACAGATACGCAGTATTTT. Based on the CDR3 plus reference TRBV18 and TRBJ2-3, the full variable domain is NAGVMQNPRHLVRRRGQEARLRCSPMKGHSHVYWYRQLPEEGLKFMVYLQKENIIDESGMPKERFSAEFPKEGPSILRIQQVVRGDSAAYFCASSLLTDTQYFGPGTRLTVL.

This clone has just one count. V and J are TRBV7-8 and TRBJ1-2; D unclear. V lost 5 bases, J lost 5 bases, and 9 bases lay in between. CDR3 length: 12 residues. Per germline, CDR1 SGHVS and CDR2 FQNEAQ. CDR3 DNA sequence: TGTGCCAGCAGCCCAGACAATTATGGCTACACCTTC. Residues: CASSPDNYGYTF.

This chain links TRBV5-6 with TRBJ2-3, with 11 bases lining up with TRBD2. Trimming took 4 bases from V and 15 from J; bases not matched to a gene: 4. CDR3 length: 11 amino acids. From germline, CDR1 is SGHDT and CDR2 YYEEEE. The CDR3 spells CASSLAGGPYF. The CDR3 DNA follows: TGTGCCAGCAGCCTAGCGGGGGGCCCCTATTTT.

The V call is TRBV6-5, the J call TRBJ1-1, with D perhaps TRBD1 (5 bases). V was clipped by 0 bases and J by 6 bases, with 14 bases between them. Germline lookup yields CDR1 MNHEY and CDR2 SVGAGI. The CDR3 covers 15 residues. CDR3: CASSYSIRGSAEAFF. In DNA, the CDR3 is TGTGCCAGCAGTTACTCGATTAGGGGCTCCGCTGAAGCTTTCTTT.

This chain uses TRBV27 with TRBJ2-7; either TRBD1 or TRBD2 may fit D (5 bases each). The CDR3 contains 16 residues. V was pared by 5 bases and J by 3 bases, with 20 bases between. Germline V gene data show CDR1 as MNHEY and CDR2 as SMNVEV (reference sequence). CDR3 sequence reads: CASSLRAVGDVYEQYF. As DNA, the CDR3 is TGTGCCAGCAGTCTCCGGGCGGTCGGGGACGTCTACGAGCAGTACTTC.

CDR3 bases: TGTGCCAGCAGCCCGGAATCGTCCAGACGGTGCAATCAGCCCCAGCATTTT. Its translation is CASSPESSRRCNQPQHF. The chain recombines TRBV7-3 with TRBJ1-5; unclear D gene. The V gene lost 5 bases and the J gene lost 2 bases, with 19 bases spanning the gap. In germline, CDR1 is SGHTA, CDR2 FQGTGA. The CDR3 consists of 17 residues.

The chain uses TRBV9 and TRBJ2-3; possibly TRBD1 or TRBD2 for D (6 bases each). The CDR3 sequence is 16 residues long. Germline V lookup: CDR1 SGDLS, CDR2 YYNGEE. V lost 3 bases, J lost 3 bases, and 17 bases lay in between. The CDR3 bases are TGTGCCAGCAGCGCAATACAGGGTGGGGGGACAGATACGCAGTATTTT. Residues: CASSAIQGGGTDTQYF.

V usage is TRBV7-8 and J usage is TRBJ1-2; the D is unclear. Germline values: CDR1 SGHVS, CDR2 FQNEAQ. V lost 3 bases and J lost 4, with 9 bases in between. This CDR3 contains 13 residues. DNA for the CDR3: TGTGCCAGCAGCTTCGGGTCGCTCTATGGCTACACCTTC. It yields the protein CASSFGSLYGYTF.

This chain uses TRBV4-1 with TRBJ2-7; TRBD1 matches 8 bases. V dropped 2 bases and J dropped 6; count of bases not matched to a gene: 0. CDR1 is MGHRA, CDR2 YSYEKL, per germline. The CDR3 length is 12 residues. The CDR3 protein is CASSQTGGEQYF. The CDR3 DNA follows: TGCGCCAGCAGCCAAACAGGGGGCGAGCAGTACTTC.